One and the same sample provided the 18 T cell receptor beta chains below, sequenced in a study of STAT3 mutations in large granular lymphocyte leukemia. These TCRs' antigens remain unknown. Findings of the study overall: Every T-LGLL patient had at least one immunodominant TCRbeta clonotype.

Assay: immunoSEQ multiplex PCR; the TCRdb copy retains only in-frame clones and omits some. The sample consists of some 10,000 clones, around nine tenths of them appearing once. Source material: peripheral blood mononuclear cells. These receptors came from a man aged 60-69 years with T-cell large granular lymphocyte leukemia. Some clones in this sample may be carry-over from other donors' samples.

V usage is TRBV7-9 and J usage is TRBJ1-2; maybe TRBD1 (6 bases). There are 14 residues in the CDR3. The germline V gene encodes CDR1 SEHNR and CDR2 FQNEAQ (reference sequence). V lost 5 bases and J lost 4, with 14 bases in between. CDR3 nucleotides: TGTGCCAGCAGCCCGTGGGGACAAGTCTATGGCTACACCTTC. Translated, it gives CASSPWGQVYGYTF.

This clone occurred a few times. The genes are TRBV19 and TRBJ1-2, with D hard to call. V was pared by 9 bases and J by 4 bases, with 12 bases between. The CDR3 totals 12 residues. CDR1 is LNHDA and CDR2 is SQIVND in the germline V gene (reference sequence). CDR3 nucleotide sequence: TGTGCCAGCAGTGGTCCGGGCTATGGCTACACCTTC. It is translated as CASSGPGYGYTF.

The chain carries TRBV28 and TRBJ2-1, with 12 nucleotides matching TRBD2. The CDR3 runs to 18 residues. J lost 7 bases, V lost 2 bases, and 12 bases had no gene match. Per the germline V gene, CDR1 is MDHEN and CDR2 is SYDVKM. The CDR3 here is CASSLGDGGLAGENEQFF. The CDR3 nucleotides read TGTGCCAGCAGTTTAGGGGACGGGGGACTAGCGGGTGAAAATGAGCAGTTCTTC.

This clone turned up a few times. Here the CDR3 reads CASSPSGYGYTF. The CDR3 region has the DNA TGTGCCAGTAGTCCCTCGGGATATGGCTACACCTTC. The chain employs TRBV19 and TRBJ1-2; D unresolved. Trimming cost V 5 bases and J 5 bases, with 9 bases left between them. This CDR3 region has 12 residues. From germline, CDR1 is LNHDA and CDR2 SQIVND (reference sequence).

This clone showed up just once. The chain has TRBV7-6 and TRBJ1-6, with 8 bases identical to TRBD1. The germline gives CDR1 SGHVS, CDR2 FNYEAQ. The length of the CDR3 is 14 residues. With 8 bases clipped from V and 7 bases from J, the junction kept 7 bases outside the gene matches. CDR3 sequence (DNA): TGTGCCAGCGGCGCGACAGGGGAAAATTCACCCCTCCACTTT. This sequence encodes CASGATGENSPLHF.

V and J are TRBV6-1 and TRBJ1-1; 7 bases are a match to TRBD1. Germline V gene lookup returns CDR1 MNHNS and CDR2 SASEGT. This CDR3 contains 13 residues. The V segment lost 6 bases and the J segment 7 bases; nucleotides outside the gene matches: 8. This CDR3 is CASRPTGEGEAFF. Here the CDR3 DNA reads TGTGCCAGCAGGCCAACAGGGGAGGGTGAAGCTTTCTTT.

This chain connects TRBV29-1 to TRBJ1-1; TRBD1 matches at 8 bases. This CDR3 has 13 amino acids. CDR1 and CDR2 (germline): SQVTM, ANQGSEA. V was clipped by 6 bases and J by 1 base; unmatched bases: 4. The CDR3, as DNA: TGCAGCGTGGCCGGACAGGGGAACACTGAAGCTTTCTTT. Translating it yields CSVAGQGNTEAFF.

V is TRBV5-6 and J is TRBJ2-7; weak D call: TRBD1 (6 bases). CDR3 length equals 14 residues. CDR1 and CDR2 (germline): SGHDT, YYEEEE. Deletions cut 0 bases from V and 1 base from J, with 8 bases between. CDR3 DNA sequence: TGTGCCAGCAGCTTGGCCGGGACATCCTACGAGCAGTACTTC. Its protein product is CASSLAGTSYEQYF. Supplemented by reference TRBV5-6 and TRBJ2-7, the full variable domain reads DAGVTQSPTHLIKTRGQQVTLRCSPKSGHDTVSWYQQALGQGPQFIFQYYEEEERQRGNFPDRFSGHQFPNYSSELNVNALLLGDSALYLCASSLAGTSYEQYFGPGTRLTVT.

The genes are TRBV11-2 and TRBJ2-7; the D call may be TRBD1 or TRBD2 (5 bases each). Germline V gene sequence: CDR1 SGHAT, CDR2 FQNNGV. V dropped 5 bases and J dropped 3 bases, with 11 bases sitting between them. The CDR3 spans 13 residues. CDR3 residues: CASSRVGGYEQYF. The CDR3, as DNA: TGTGCCAGCAGCAGGGTTGGGGGCTACGAGCAGTACTTC.

V is TRBV14 and J is TRBJ1-2; D perhaps matches TRBD1 (5 bases). Germline lookup yields CDR1 SGHDN and CDR2 FVKESK. The CDR3 is made up of 15 amino acids. V was shortened by 4 bases and J by 2 bases, with 14 bases between the two germline ends. This CDR3 reads CASSPRWGLNYGYTF. For the CDR3, the DNA is TGTGCCAGCAGCCCCCGATGGGGGTTGAACTATGGCTACACCTTC.

This chain links TRBV27 with TRBJ2-6; D is tentatively TRBD1 or TRBD2 (5 bases each). Per germline, CDR1 MNHEY and CDR2 SMNVEV (reference sequence). This CDR3 region has 14 residues. The V end lost 5 bases, the J end lost 3 bases, and 8 bases lay between the germline ends. As DNA, the CDR3 is TGTGCCAGCAGTCCGGGGCGTGGGGCCAACGTCCTGACTTTC. It specifies CASSPGRGANVLTF.

V gene TRBV2 combines with J gene TRBJ2-3; D tentatively reads TRBD1 or TRBD2 (5 bases each). CDR1 and CDR2 (germline): SNHLY, FYNNEI. The CDR3 covers 13 residues. V was cut by 4 bases and J by 5 bases, with 10 bases left in between. This CDR3 is CASSGSGGDTQYF. The CDR3 nucleotides are TGTGCCAGCAGTGGGTCTGGGGGAGATACGCAGTATTTT.

This rearrangement joins TRBV20-1 to TRBJ1-1; no reliable D call. Germline V gene lookup returns CDR1 DFQATT and CDR2 SNEGSKA (reference sequence). Trimming took 3 bases from V and 5 from J, leaving 7 bases between them. The CDR3 runs to 11 residues. The CDR3 DNA follows: TGCAGTGCTAGCAGGCGGACTGAAGCTTTCTTT. Protein sequence: CSASRRTEAFF.

This clone was seen a handful of times. The chain links TRBV4-1 to TRBJ2-7; 9 bases line up with TRBD1. Losses at the gene ends were 0 bases for V and 10 bases for J; bases not matched to a gene: 10. Looked up from germline, CDR1 is MGHRA and CDR2 is YSYEKL. The CDR3 contains 15 residues. CDR3 residues: CASSQDHGTGIPQYF. The DNA for the CDR3 is TGCGCCAGCAGCCAAGATCATGGGACAGGGATTCCTCAGTACTTC.

The CDR3 coding sequence is TGTGCCAGCAGCTTATCCGGTCCGAATCAGCCCCAGCATTTT. Its translation is CASSLSGPNQPQHF. The chain is built from TRBV11-2 and TRBJ1-5; D not resolved. The ends were cut back, 2 bases at V and 4 bases at J, with 9 bases in the middle. The CDR3 contains 14 residues. CDR1 and CDR2 (germline): SGHAT, FQNNGV. Filled out from reference TRBV11-2 and TRBJ1-5, the complete variable domain reads EAGVAQSPRYKIIEKRQSVAFWCNPISGHATLYWYQQILGQGPKLLIQFQNNGVVDDSQLPKDRFSAERLKGVDSTLKIQPAKLEDSAVYLCASSLSGPNQPQHFGDGTRLSIL.

This clone has only one observation. This sequence joins TRBV5-6 and TRBJ1-3, with D perhaps TRBD1 (6 bases). Germline CDR1 SGHDT, CDR2 YYEEEE. This CDR3 is 16 amino acids long. V lost 5 bases, J lost 4 bases, and 19 bases lay in between. Here the CDR3 reads CASSLPGQSLGNTIYF. The DNA for the CDR3 is TGTGCCAGCAGTTTACCGGGACAATCTCTGGGAAACACCATATATTTT.

The J gene is TRBJ2-7, the V gene TRBV5-4; 8 bases agree with TRBD1. Germline V gives CDR1 SGHNT, CDR2 YYREEE (reference sequence). The length of the CDR3 is 14 residues. J gave up 6 bases and V 5 bases, and 10 bases lay outside the gene matches. CDR3 region: CASRLGQDQAEQYF. The CDR3 region has the DNA TGTGCCAGCAGGCTGGGACAGGATCAGGCCGAGCAGTACTTC.

The chain is built from TRBV5-6 and TRBJ1-2, with D possibly matching TRBD1 (5 bases). Per germline, CDR1 SGHDT and CDR2 YYEEEE. CDR3 length equals 15 residues. V lost 2 bases, J lost 5 bases, and 16 bases lay in between. CDR3 loop: CASSFFHGTVYGYTF. CDR3 DNA sequence: TGTGCCAGCAGCTTCTTCCACGGGACTGTGTATGGCTACACCTTC.